The source of this T cell receptor (beta chain) is a study of persistence of HIV-infected CD4 T cells (TCRdb year 2020). Study-level background: CMV- and HIV-1 Gag-responding CD4+ T cells were isolated from ART-treated individuals so that antigen-driven clonal expansion of HIV-1-infected cells could be examined. The median time participants had been on suppressive ART was about 8 years. Peripheral blood samples of up to roughly 180 mL were taken at multiple time points, with the exception of a couple of participants who underwent leukapheresis at a single time point. Proviral sequencing was used to assess clonality among infected cells, whereas TCRbeta sequencing gauged the clonality of all cells within each sorted population. For the TCR cluster analysis across participants, 8 or 9 participants were included for CMV and about seven participants for Gag. Points the paper makes about the study in general: Because the TCR analyses were done in bulk, restricting them to just the rare CMV-responding cells that actually carried HIV-1 proviruses was not possible. TCRbeta richness in CMV- and Gag-responding cells was significantly lower than in anti-CD3/anti-CD28-responding cells; CMV-responding cells had higher oligoclonality than CD3/CD28-stimulated and Gag-responding cells. A correlation was observed between TCR oligoclonality and proviral oligoclonality within the same sorted populations. Only a small number of individuals took part in the study, and only a limited range of antigens was tested. Antigen-responding cells were enriched for expanded CDR3beta sequences that were degenerate, which suggests that CD4+ responses to CMV and Gag underwent convergent selection.

The CDR3 sequence holds 14 residues, the cysteine and phenylalanine included. Only the CDR3 region is kept as DNA, spanning 42 bases read in frame from base 1. According to the germline V gene, CDR1 reads SGHTA and CDR2 reads FQGTGA. V drops 5 bases and J drops 1 base, leaving 11 bases in between. As concerns this clone: The antigen it recognizes is unknown. No qualities accompany the bases; no much larger clone lies one base away.

In light of the paper, this sample's treatment or condition label describes: suppressive antiretroviral therapy. Lysates of CMV-infected fibroblasts were used at 8 to 10 ug/mL for cell stimulation. Memory CD4+ T cells that did not respond, being CD40L-negative, CD69-negative and CD45RO-high, were sorted as memory populations depleted of antigen-responding cells. Participants were HIV-1-infected adults who started suppressive ART during chronic infection. For at least 4 years, the participants' plasma HIV-1 RNA had been undetectable, below 50 copies/mL. To be included, participants needed a CD4+ T cell count above 400 cells/uL and a positive CMV serology. Before stimulation, PBMCs were isolated using density centrifugation and then depleted of CD8+ T cells. Stimulation of CD8-depleted PBMCs was carried out for approximately 17 hours with anti-CD28/CD49d costimulation, CD40-blocking antibody and enfuvirtide, to prevent new infections. Sorting was done on either a Beckman Coulter MoFlo Legacy or an XDP sorter, and propidium iodide was used to exclude dead cells. For samples with more than one million cells, genomic DNA was extracted with the QIAamp DNA Mini Kit, and for all other samples the Quick-DNA Microprep Kit was used.

The immunoSEQ hsTCRB assay version 4 in survey mode was used to sequence TCRbeta repertoires from genomic DNA. Genomic DNA was diluted to about 9.4 ng/uL, using up to 1 ug per sample for TCRbeta sequencing. Regarding the original processing steps: TCRbeta data were analyzed in ImmunoSeq Analyzer 3.0, with diversity computed on productive nucleotide rearrangements. Using the Immunarch R package, the improved Chao index served to estimate lower-bound TCR diversity and the Gini coefficient served to estimate clonality. When different nucleotide rearrangements encoded the same CDR3beta amino acid sequence, each rearrangement was treated as a distinct clonotype. Differential abundance analysis found TCRbeta sequences that were significantly enriched in antigen-responding cells compared with anti-CD3/anti-CD28-activated cells. GLIPH2 clustered TCRs by predicted peptide-MHC specificity, both within individual participants and across merged participant data sets. TCRdb limited this immuneACCESS table to in-frame rearrangements with V and J called. A share of clones is missing; checked studies link under half to unresolved V genes, and the rest is unexplained. D and trimming come from the DNA, and the V and J calls and clone size come from that table. The sample table holds roughly 41,000 clones, of which 65% to 85% were seen once. Less than 2% of the sample belongs to the ten largest clones.

The sequence was collected from an adult man with HIV who was CMV-seropositive. The receptor chain draws on TRBV7-3 and TRBJ1-1, with a tentative D gene TRBD1 over 5 matching bases. The starting material was CD4+ T cells sorted from PBMCs after roughly 18-hour stimulation, obtained from a patient who received antiretroviral therapy. This sample's cell subset or site label indicates: CD40L-CD69- CD45RO-high memory CD4 T cells not responding to CMV lysate. The bases read TGTGCCAGCAGCCTCTACGGACAGAACACTGAAGCTTTCTTT. Translation gives CASSLYGQNTEAFF.